This entry describes one T cell receptor (beta chain). Antigen unknown. The CDR3 totals 17 residues. Germline V gives CDR1 SNHLY, CDR2 FYNNEI. The V end lost 1 base, the J end lost 6 bases, and 18 bases lay between the germline ends. The data stem from a study of blood T cells in healthy people across ages. General study points: The study regarded diversity estimates from one million T cells as underestimates. There was no known CMV status for donors, so expanded clonotype changes were possibly confounded.

The total RNA that was extracted per sample amounted to at least 5.5 micrograms. Together with a sample-barcoded 5' primer, a J-beta primer mix was included in a second PCR lasting about 7 to 12 cycles. MiXCR, run by TCRdb on the 5' RACE reads, gives a single entry per CDR3 protein. The sample includes hundreds of thousands of distinct CDR3 sequences, roughly 53% of them seen just once. Sequenced: blood. The origin of this receptor is a man aged 60 to 75 in good health. The chain uses TRBV2 and TRBJ1-4, with a weak D call TRBD1 (6 bases). CDR3: CASSEVAGAVRDEKLFF. CDR3 bases: TGTGCCAGCAGTGAAGTAGCAGGGGCGGTTCGGGATGAAAAACTGTTTTTT.